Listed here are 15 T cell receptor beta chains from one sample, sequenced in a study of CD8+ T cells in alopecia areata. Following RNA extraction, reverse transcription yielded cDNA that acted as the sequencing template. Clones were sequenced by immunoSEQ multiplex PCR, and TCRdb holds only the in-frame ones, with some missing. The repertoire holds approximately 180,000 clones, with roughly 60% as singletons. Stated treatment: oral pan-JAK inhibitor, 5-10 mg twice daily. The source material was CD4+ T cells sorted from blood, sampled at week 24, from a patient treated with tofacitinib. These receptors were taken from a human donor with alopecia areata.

The CDR3 here is CAWSKGFLYEQYF. In DNA, the CDR3 is TGTGCCTGGAGTAAAGGGTTTTTGTACGAGCAGTACTTC. The rearrangement uses TRBV30 and TRBJ2-7, with D unresolved. This CDR3 is built from 13 residues. The germline V gene encodes CDR1 GTSNPN and CDR2 SVGIG (reference sequence). Trimming cost V 2 bases and J 4 bases, with 12 bases left between them. Full variable domain (rest looked up from reference TRBV30 and TRBJ2-7): SQTIHQWPATLVQPVGSPLSLECTVEGTSNPNLYWYRQAAGRGLQLLFYSVGIGQISSEVPQNLSASRPQDRQFILSSKKLLLSDSGFYLCAWSKGFLYEQYFGPGTRLTVT.

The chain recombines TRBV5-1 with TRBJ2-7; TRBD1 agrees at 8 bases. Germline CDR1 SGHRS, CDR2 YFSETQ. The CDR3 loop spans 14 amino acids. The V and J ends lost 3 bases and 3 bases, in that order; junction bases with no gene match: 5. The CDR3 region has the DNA TGCGCCAGCAGCTCGGACAGGGATAGCTACGAGCAGTACTTC. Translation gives CASSSDRDSYEQYF.

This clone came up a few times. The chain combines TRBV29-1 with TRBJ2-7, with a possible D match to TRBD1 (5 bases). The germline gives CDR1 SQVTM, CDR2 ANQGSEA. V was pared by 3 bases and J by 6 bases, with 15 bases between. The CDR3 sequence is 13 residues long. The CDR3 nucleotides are TGCAGCGTTGATAGCCAGGGCCTAGGCGAGCAGTACTTC. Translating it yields CSVDSQGLGEQYF.

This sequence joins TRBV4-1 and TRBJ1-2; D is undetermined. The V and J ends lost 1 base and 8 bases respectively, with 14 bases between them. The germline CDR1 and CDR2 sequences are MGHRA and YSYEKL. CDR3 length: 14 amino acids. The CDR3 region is CASSQVVTVGGYTF. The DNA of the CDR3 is TGCGCCAGCAGCCAAGTAGTGACCGTGGGAGGCTACACCTTC.

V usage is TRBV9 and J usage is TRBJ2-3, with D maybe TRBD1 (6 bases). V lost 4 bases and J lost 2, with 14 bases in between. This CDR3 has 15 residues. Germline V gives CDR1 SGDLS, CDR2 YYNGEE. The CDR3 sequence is CASSLMDSYTDTQYF. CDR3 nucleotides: TGTGCCAGCAGCCTCATGGACAGTTACACAGATACGCAGTATTTT.

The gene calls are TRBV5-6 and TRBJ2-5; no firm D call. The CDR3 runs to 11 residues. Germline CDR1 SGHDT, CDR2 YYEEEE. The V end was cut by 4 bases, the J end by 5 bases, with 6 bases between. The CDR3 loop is CASSLRETQYF. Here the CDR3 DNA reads TGTGCCAGCAGCCTGCGGGAGACCCAGTACTTC.

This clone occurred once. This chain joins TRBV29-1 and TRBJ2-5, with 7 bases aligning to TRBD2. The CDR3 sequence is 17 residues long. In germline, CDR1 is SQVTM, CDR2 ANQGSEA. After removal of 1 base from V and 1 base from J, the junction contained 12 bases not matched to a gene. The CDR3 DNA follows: TGCAGCGTTGAAGGGGGTTCGGGGGGACCTTCCCAAGAGACCCAGTACTTC. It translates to CSVEGGSGGPSQETQYF.

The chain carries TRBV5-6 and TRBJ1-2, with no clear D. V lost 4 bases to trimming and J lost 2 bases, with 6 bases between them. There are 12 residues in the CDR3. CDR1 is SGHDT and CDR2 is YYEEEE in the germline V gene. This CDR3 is CASSIANYGYTF. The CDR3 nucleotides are TGTGCCAGCAGCATCGCAAACTATGGCTACACCTTC.

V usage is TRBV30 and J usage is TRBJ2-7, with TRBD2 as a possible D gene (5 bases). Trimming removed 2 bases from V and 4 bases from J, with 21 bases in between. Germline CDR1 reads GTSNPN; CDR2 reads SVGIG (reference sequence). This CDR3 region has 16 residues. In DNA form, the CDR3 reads TGTGCCTGGAGTAAAGAAAGGTCCGCCCGGGGATACGAGCAGTACTTC. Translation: CAWSKERSARGYEQYF.

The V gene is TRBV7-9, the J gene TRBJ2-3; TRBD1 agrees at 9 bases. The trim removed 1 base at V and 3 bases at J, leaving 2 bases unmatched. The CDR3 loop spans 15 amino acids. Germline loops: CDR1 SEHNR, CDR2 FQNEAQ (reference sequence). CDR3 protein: CASSLVGTGTDTQYF. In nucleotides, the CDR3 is TGTGCCAGCAGCTTAGTAGGGACAGGGACAGATACGCAGTATTTT.

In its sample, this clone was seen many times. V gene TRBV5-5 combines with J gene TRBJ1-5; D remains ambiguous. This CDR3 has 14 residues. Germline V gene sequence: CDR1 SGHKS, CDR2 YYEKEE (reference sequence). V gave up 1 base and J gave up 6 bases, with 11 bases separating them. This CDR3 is CASSLYRGGQPQHF. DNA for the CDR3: TGTGCCAGCAGCTTGTATCGGGGAGGTCAGCCCCAGCATTTT.

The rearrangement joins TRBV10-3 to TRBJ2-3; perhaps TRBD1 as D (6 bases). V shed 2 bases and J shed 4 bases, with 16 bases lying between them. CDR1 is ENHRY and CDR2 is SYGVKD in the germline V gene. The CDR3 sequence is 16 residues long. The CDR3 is CAISENRVSPADTQYF. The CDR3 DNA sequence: TGTGCCATCAGTGAGAACAGGGTTTCACCCGCAGATACGCAGTATTTT.

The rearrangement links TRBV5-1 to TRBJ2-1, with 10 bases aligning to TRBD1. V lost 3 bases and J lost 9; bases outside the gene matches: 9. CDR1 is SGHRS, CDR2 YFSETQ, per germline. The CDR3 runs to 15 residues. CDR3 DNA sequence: TGCGCCAGCAGCTCGGGACAGGGGAGTAAGAGTGAGCAGTTCTTC. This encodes CASSSGQGSKSEQFF.

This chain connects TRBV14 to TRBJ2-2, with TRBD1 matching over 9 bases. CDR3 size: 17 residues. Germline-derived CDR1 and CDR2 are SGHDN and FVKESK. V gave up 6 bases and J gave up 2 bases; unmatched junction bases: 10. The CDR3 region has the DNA TGTGCCAGCAGGGGAAACAGGGGGCTCTATAACACCGGGGAGCTGTTTTTT. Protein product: CASRGNRGLYNTGELFF. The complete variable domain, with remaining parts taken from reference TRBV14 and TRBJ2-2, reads EAGVTQFPSHSVIEKGQTVTLRCDPISGHDNLYWYRRVMGKEIKFLLHFVKESKQDESGMPNNRFLAERTGGTYSTLKVQPAELEDSGVYFCASRGNRGLYNTGELFFGEGSRLTVL.

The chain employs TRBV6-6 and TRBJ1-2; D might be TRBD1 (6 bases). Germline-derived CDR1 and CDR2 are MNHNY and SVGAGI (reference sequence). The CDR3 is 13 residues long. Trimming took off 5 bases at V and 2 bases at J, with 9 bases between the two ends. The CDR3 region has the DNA TGTGCCAGCAGTCGGACAGCCAACTATGGCTACACCTTC. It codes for CASSRTANYGYTF.